Sequencing of this T cell receptor beta chain was carried out in a study of control samples from healthy donors and cancer patients. Profiling relied on immunoSEQ multiplex PCR, and the TCRdb table lists in-frame clones only, not all of them. This table has about 150,000 clones, roughly 94% appearing once. The CDR3 loop spans 14 amino acids. The germline V gene encodes CDR1 SGHAT and CDR2 FQNNGV. V gave up 1 base and J gave up 2 bases, with 9 bases separating them. Sequencing input: blood. The chain couples TRBV11-2 to TRBJ2-7; D remains ambiguous. This sequence originates from a man aged 35 to 55 in good health. CDR3 region: CASSLVGSTYEQYF. The CDR3, as DNA: TGTGCCAGCAGCTTAGTAGGCTCAACCTACGAGCAGTACTTC.